This T cell receptor beta chain was documented in a study of T cell responses to AZD1222 COVID-19 vaccine. The repertoire was sequenced with immunoSEQ multiplex PCR; TCRdb's copy has only in-frame clones and lacks some. The sample holds about 100,000 clones; roughly nine tenths are singletons and the top ten take approximately 9%. CDR1 MDHEN and CDR2 SYDVKM come from the germline V gene. The CDR3 is 11 amino acids. V lost 6 bases and J 13 bases, leaving 10 bases between the germline ends. This chain connects TRBV28 to TRBJ1-6; D is unclear. The source of this sequence is an adult who received the AZD1222 COVID-19 vaccine. The specimen comprised peripheral blood, sampled 28 days after the second AZD1222 dose. CDR3 in amino acids: CASSSYSPLHF. CDR3 coding DNA: TGTGCCAGCAGCTCCTATAGCCCCCTCCACTTT. The entire variable domain, with the rest obtained from reference TRBV28 and TRBJ1-6, is as follows: DVKVTQSSRYLVKRTGEKVFLECVQDMDHENMFWYRQDPGLGLRLIYFSYDVKMKEKGDIPEGYSVSREKKERFSLILESASTNQTSMYLCASSSYSPLHFGNGTRLTVT.